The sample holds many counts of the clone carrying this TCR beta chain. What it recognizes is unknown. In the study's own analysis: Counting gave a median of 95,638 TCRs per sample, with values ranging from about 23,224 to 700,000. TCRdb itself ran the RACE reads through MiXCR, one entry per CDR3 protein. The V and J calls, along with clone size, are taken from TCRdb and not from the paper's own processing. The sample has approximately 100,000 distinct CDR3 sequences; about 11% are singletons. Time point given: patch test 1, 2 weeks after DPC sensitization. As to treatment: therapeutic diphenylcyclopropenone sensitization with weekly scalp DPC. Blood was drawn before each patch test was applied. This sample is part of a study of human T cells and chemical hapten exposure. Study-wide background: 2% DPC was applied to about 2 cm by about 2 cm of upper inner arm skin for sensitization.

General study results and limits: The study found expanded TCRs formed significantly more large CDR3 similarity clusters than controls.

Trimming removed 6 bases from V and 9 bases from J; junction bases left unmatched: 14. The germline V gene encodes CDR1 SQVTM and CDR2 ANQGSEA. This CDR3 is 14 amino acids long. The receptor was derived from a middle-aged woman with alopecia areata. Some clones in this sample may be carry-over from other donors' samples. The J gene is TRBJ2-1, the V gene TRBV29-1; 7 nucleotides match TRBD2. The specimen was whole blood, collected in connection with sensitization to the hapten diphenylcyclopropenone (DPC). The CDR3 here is CSVGIGGSDPEQFF. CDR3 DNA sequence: TGCAGCGTGGGGATCGGCGGGAGCGACCCTGAGCAGTTCTTC.